Following are 8 T cell receptor beta chains from one sample sequenced in a study of shared clonotypes between healthy human individuals. Sequencing used immunoSEQ multiplex PCR; TCRdb keeps in-frame clones, though not all of them. The sample includes fewer than 150,000 clones, about 67% seen only once; the top ten take roughly 24%. Sequenced sample: memory CD8+ T cells sorted from blood. Described subset: CD45RO+ cells pooled with CCR7-negative TemRA cells. These receptors were obtained from a woman in her thirties in good health.

The chain carries TRBV6-5 and TRBJ2-5; D is possibly TRBD2 (6 bases). Trimming took off 5 bases at V and 4 bases at J, with 11 bases between the two ends. Germline values: CDR1 MNHEY, CDR2 SVGAGI. The CDR3 extends over 13 amino acids. The CDR3 reads CASSGGWGETQYF. The CDR3 DNA is TGTGCCAGCAGTGGGGGGTGGGGAGAGACCCAGTACTTC.

The chain couples TRBV29-1 to TRBJ2-1; 8 bases are shared with TRBD1. This CDR3 is built from 13 residues. J was trimmed by 9 bases and V by 7 bases; bases with no gene match: 11. Germline CDR1 is SQVTM and CDR2 is ANQGSEA. The CDR3 DNA sequence: TGCAGCGCCCTCCGGGACAGGCTCGGTGAGCAGTTCTTC. It encodes CSALRDRLGEQFF.

A few counts support this clone. This chain uses TRBV27 with TRBJ2-7; D remains unclear. The length of the CDR3 is 14 residues. Trimming took off 7 bases at V and 7 bases at J, with 20 bases between the two ends. Germline assignment: CDR1 MNHEY and CDR2 SMNVEV (reference sequence). As DNA, the CDR3 is TGTGCCAGCATGGGCGACATAGGTGTTGGGGAGCAGTACTTC. It translates to CASMGDIGVGEQYF.

V and J are TRBV5-1 and TRBJ1-4; a possible D gene is TRBD1 (5 bases). The V gene's germline CDR1 is SGHRS and CDR2 YFSETQ. Trimming cost V 1 base and J 6 bases, with 13 bases left between them. The CDR3 loop spans 15 amino acids. The CDR3 region is CASSLNPGRYEKLFF. The CDR3 DNA is TGCGCCAGCAGCTTGAACCCAGGGCGTTATGAAAAACTGTTTTTT.

Note on this clone: This same CDR3 is encoded by further DNA sequences in the sample. The chain carries TRBV28 and TRBJ2-7; no firm D call. The V end lost 3 bases, the J end lost 2 bases, and 5 bases lay between the germline ends. CDR1 and CDR2 (germline): MDHEN, SYDVKM. This CDR3 comprises 12 residues. The CDR3 loop is CASSFSPYEQYF. CDR3 nucleotide sequence: TGTGCCAGCAGTTTCTCCCCCTACGAGCAGTACTTC.

The chain uses TRBV27 and TRBJ2-5, with TRBD2 identical over 12 bases. The tail of the sequence fits TRBJ2-7 better, so the J call may be wrong. Looked up from germline, CDR1 is MNHEY and CDR2 is SMNVEV (reference sequence). The CDR3 length is 15 residues. CDR3 loop: CASLHTSGRIYEQYF. CDR3 nucleotide sequence: TGTGCCAGCCTTCATACTAGCGGGAGGATCTACGAGCAGTACTTC.

This chain joins TRBV6-1 and TRBJ2-7; D is unresolved. Germline V lookup: CDR1 MNHNS, CDR2 SASEGT. V was trimmed by 5 bases and J by 5 bases, leaving 13 bases between them. This CDR3 is 13 amino acids long. The CDR3 coding sequence is TGTGCCAGCAGTTTATTGGTGGCAGACGAGCAGTACTTC. It is translated as CASSLLVADEQYF.

The chain has TRBV10-3 and TRBJ2-5, with D possibly TRBD1 on 6 matching bases. Matching the DNA end better, TRBJ2-7 makes the J call doubtful. CDR3 size: 13 residues. Germline V gene data show CDR1 as ENHRY and CDR2 as SYGVKD. The CDR3 here is CAIRPLDSYEQYF. The CDR3 region has the DNA TGTGCCATCAGACCCCTGGACAGCTACGAGCAGTACTTC.